The sequence of this T cell receptor beta chain was determined in a study of identifying expanded T cells in peripheral blood. During the collection period, no donor immune events like infections were recorded. Overall study results and limits: Over approximately two and four weeks, about 16 and 19 clones changed, versus roughly 1.1 between replicates. Clone count variance between approximately two-week samples rose with total template count.

Germline V gene lookup returns CDR1 SGHRS and CDR2 YFSETQ. The CDR3 is 13 amino acids. The V and J ends lost 5 bases and 8 bases respectively, with 14 bases between them. This clone was seen just once. Its antigen is unidentified. Measured with immunoSEQ multiplex PCR; TCRdb has only the in-frame clones, and not every one. The table shows about 91,000 clones, with more than 70% occurring only once. The sequence was obtained from a person between 18 and 75 years old in good health. The V call is TRBV5-1, the J call TRBJ2-1; tentatively, D is TRBD1 (5 bases). Sequences were obtained from blood. CDR3 sequence (DNA): TGCGCCAGCAGTTCGCAGGGTACGGATGAGCAGTTCTTC. This sequence encodes CASSSQGTDEQFF.